The present entry profiles one T cell receptor beta chain with its context. This specimen belongs to a study of beta chain features in type 1 diabetes. Expressed TCRB transcripts got sequenced, as all isolated RNA was reverse transcribed. Repertoires were generated with immunoSEQ multiplex PCR, while TCRdb's copy carries only in-frame clones and drops some. Of fewer than 250,000 clones listed, 55% to 70% are singletons. Germline lookup yields CDR1 GTSNPN and CDR2 SVGIG (reference sequence). Between the trimmed V and J ends, which lost 1 base and 5 bases, there was a span of 15 bases. The CDR3 runs to 14 residues. Sorting that relied on CD45RO/CCR7/CD25/CD127/CD95/CD27 yielded CD4+ naive, central memory, regulatory and stem cell-like memory cells.

Sample: naive CD4+ T cells from blood. The TCR sequence derives from a man younger than 45 in good health. This chain connects TRBV30 to TRBJ2-7; D gene uncertain. As DNA, the CDR3 is TGTGCCTGGAGTGCCGACAACACCCCACACGAGCAGTACTTC. The encoded protein is CAWSADNTPHEQYF.